This T cell receptor (beta chain) was captured in a study of metastatic and nonmetastatic thyroid tumors. Turning to the study itself: Repertoires from malignant and benign thyroid patients were compared across blood and tumor or nodule tissue.

The sample holds a few counts of this clone. As yet, its antigen is unknown. CDR3 length equals 12 residues. The V end lost 0 bases, the J end lost 7 bases, and 4 bases lay between the germline ends. CDR1 is SGHRS, CDR2 YFSETQ, per germline. Authors' analysis steps: The study's classifier, a distant-metastasis tool for papillary thyroid cancer, was built using CDR3 differences across clinicopathological groups. MiXCR re-clonotyped the PCR reads for TCRdb. The V and J calls and clone size are TCRdb's, not the authors'. The data show about 40,000 clones, roughly 13% seen once. Whole-study findings and limits: It was reportedly found that TCR beta diversity was significantly higher in malignant thyroid tumors than in benign nodules, a difference seen in both blood and tumor samples.

Thyroid surgery was performed in patients who had received no treatment beforehand. The chain couples TRBV5-1 to TRBJ2-2, with D unresolved. Specimen: blood. This sequence originates from a female donor with papillary thyroid cancer or a benign thyroid nodule (not recorded which). Some clones in this sample may be carry-over from other donors' samples. The CDR3 is CASSLVLGELFF. For the CDR3, the DNA is TGCGCCAGCAGCTTGGTCCTCGGGGAGCTGTTTTTT.